This T cell receptor (beta chain) was obtained from a study of T cells in Graves' hyperthyroidism and ophthalmopathy. About the research overall: Prior to any treatment, at the point of initial diagnosis, peripheral blood was collected.

Amplified TCR beta CDR3 regions came from RNA transcripts. The study used the HTBI primer set for a first-round RT-PCR of the TCR CDR3. Each CDR3 protein is one row after TCRdb ran MiXCR on the multiplex PCR reads. The table has 350,000 or so distinct CDR3 sequences, less than 20% seen once. CDR3 length: 12 amino acids. Trimming stripped 2 bases from V and 8 bases from J, with 8 bases between. The germline V gene encodes CDR1 KGHDR and CDR2 SFDVKD. The source is a woman aged 40-49 years with Graves' ophthalmopathy. The sequencing input was blood. The rearrangement joins TRBV24-1 to TRBJ1-2; TRBD1 might be the D (6 bases). DNA of the CDR3: TGTGCCACCAGTGATTCAGGGGACGGCTACACCTTC. Amino acids: CATSDSGDGYTF.